Each of the 32 T cell receptor beta chains below was sequenced from the same sample in a study of blood T cell repertoires in COVID-19. Some clones are missing from TCRdb's copy, which holds only in-frame ones; the method was immunoSEQ multiplex PCR. The sample consists of 200,000 or so clones, around four fifths of them appearing once. The sequenced sample was peripheral blood. The source of these receptors is a man aged 55 to 70 with COVID-19, enrolled during active disease.

V and J are TRBV28 and TRBJ2-3, with TRBD1 as a possible D gene (6 bases). Trimming removed 0 bases from V and 7 bases from J, with 8 bases in between. The germline gives CDR1 MDHEN, CDR2 SYDVKM. The CDR3 sequence is 13 residues long. The CDR3: CASSLWDSNTQYF. In DNA, the CDR3 is TGTGCCAGCAGTTTATGGGACAGTAATACGCAGTATTTT.

CDR3 sequence reads: CASSFDIGDGYTF. CDR3 in DNA: TGTGCCAGCAGCTTCGACATCGGGGATGGCTACACCTTC. The chain has TRBV11-2 and TRBJ1-2, with D unclear. The germline V and J ends were trimmed by 3 bases and 6 bases, with 11 bases remaining between them. This CDR3 has 13 residues. Per germline, CDR1 SGHAT and CDR2 FQNNGV.

V gene TRBV11-3 combines with J gene TRBJ2-1, with 8 positions matching TRBD1. Germline trimming cut 5 bases from V and 5 bases from J; bases unmatched to any gene: 11. There are 16 residues in the CDR3. Germline CDR1 SGHNT, CDR2 YENEEA. The CDR3 region is CASSPSGRQGNNEQFF. The CDR3 DNA is TGTGCCAGCAGCCCGTCCGGTAGACAGGGGAACAATGAGCAGTTCTTC. The entire variable domain, with the rest obtained from reference TRBV11-3 and TRBJ2-1, is as follows: EAGVVQSPRYKIIEKKQPVAFWCNPISGHNTLYWYLQNLGQGPELLIRYENEEAVDDSQLPKDRFSAERLKGVDSTLKIQPAELGDSAVYLCASSPSGRQGNNEQFFGPGTRLTVL.

The rearrangement uses TRBV6-5 and TRBJ1-2; a weak D match, TRBD1 (6 bases). CDR3 length equals 13 residues. CDR1 is MNHEY and CDR2 is SVGAGI in the germline V gene. Trimming removed 7 bases at V and 8 bases at J, with 17 bases between. The CDR3 loop reads CASTKERGWGYTF. CDR3 nucleotides: TGTGCCAGCACTAAGGAGAGGGGGTGGGGCTACACCTTC.

This clone was found once. This chain connects TRBV6-5 to TRBJ2-5; tentative D call: TRBD2 (5 bases). The CDR3 runs 13 residues. Trimming took 5 bases from V and 2 from J, leaving 9 bases between them. Germline values: CDR1 MNHEY, CDR2 SVGAGI. The DNA for the CDR3 is TGTGCCAGCAGTAGCCGGGGACAAGAGACCCAGTACTTC. Encoded protein: CASSSRGQETQYF.

Turning to this clone: This specimen includes other DNA sequences encoding the same CDR3. The CDR3 DNA is TGTGCCAGTAGTAGGACAGGAGCTAACTATGGCTACACCTTC. This sequence encodes CASSRTGANYGYTF. The rearrangement links TRBV19 to TRBJ1-2, with TRBD1 identical over 7 bases. CDR3 length: 14 residues. V was clipped by 4 bases and J by 0 bases; unmatched bases: 2. Germline values: CDR1 LNHDA, CDR2 SQIVND (reference sequence). The full variable domain, rest sourced from reference TRBV19 and TRBJ1-2, is DGGITQSPKYLFRKEGQNVTLSCEQNLNHDAMYWYRQDPGQGLRLIYYSQIVNDFQKGDIAEGYSVSREKKESFPLTVTSAQKNPTAFYLCASSRTGANYGYTFGSGTRLTVV.

CDR3 in DNA: TGTGCCACGGCGGGACAGGGGGCTCGCGGCTACACCTTC. Its translation: CATAGQGARGYTF. This chain connects TRBV24-1 to TRBJ1-2; 12 nucleotides line up with TRBD1. Germline V gene sequence: CDR1 KGHDR, CDR2 SFDVKD. CDR3 length: 13 amino acids. J was trimmed by 8 bases and V by 10 bases; bases with no gene match: 7.

There are a few counts of this clone. The J gene is TRBJ1-5, the V gene TRBV11-2; D gene uncertain. Trimming cost V 1 base and J 2 bases, with 6 bases left between them. CDR1 is SGHAT, CDR2 FQNNGV, per germline. This CDR3 comprises 14 residues. In DNA form, the CDR3 reads TGTGCCAGCAGCTTAGCACAACGCAATCAGCCCCAGCATTTT. As protein: CASSLAQRNQPQHF.

There are a few counts of this clone. V usage is TRBV24-1 and J usage is TRBJ2-6, with a weak D call TRBD2 (5 bases). V lost 4 bases and J 3 bases, leaving 6 bases between the germline ends. Per the germline V gene, CDR1 is KGHDR and CDR2 is SFDVKD. This CDR3 region has 14 residues. CDR3: CATSDGGGANVLTF. In DNA form, the CDR3 reads TGTGCCACCAGTGACGGAGGTGGGGCCAACGTCCTGACTTTC.

The genes are TRBV5-6 and TRBJ1-1, with D possibly matching TRBD1 (6 bases). Trimming took off 3 bases at V and 5 bases at J, with 17 bases between the two ends. Germline lookup yields CDR1 SGHDT and CDR2 YYEEEE. This CDR3 is built from 15 residues. Here the CDR3 reads CASSSTQGPRTEAFF. The CDR3 DNA sequence: TGTGCCAGCAGCTCGACACAGGGTCCCAGAACTGAAGCTTTCTTT.

This clone has a single count. The V call is TRBV6-2 or TRBV6-3, the J call TRBJ2-4; D may be TRBD1 (5 bases). Germline V gene lookup returns CDR1 MNHEY and CDR2 SVGEGT. This CDR3 region has 20 residues. Trimming took off 2 bases at V and 1 base at J, with 24 bases between the two ends. The CDR3 nucleotides read TGTGCCAGCAGTTACCTTCTCACGGGCGACAGCCCAATGGCCAAAAACATTCAGTACTTC. Its translation is CASSYLLTGDSPMAKNIQYF.

The chain uses TRBV7-3 and TRBJ1-2; TRBD1 might be the D (5 bases). V was shortened by 1 base and J by 8 bases, with 20 bases between the two germline ends. The CDR3 extends over 16 amino acids. Germline CDR1 and CDR2: SGHTA and FQGTGA. For the CDR3, the DNA is TGTGCCAGCAGCTTAAGAGGGATACGCGGGGCAGAAGGCTACACCTTC. It is translated as CASSLRGIRGAEGYTF.

Here the CDR3 DNA reads TGTGCCAGCAGAAGGACAGACTATGGCTACACCTTC. Protein sequence: CASRRTDYGYTF. The genes are TRBV2 and TRBJ1-2; possibly TRBD1 for D (6 bases). V lost 6 bases and J lost 3, with 8 bases in between. The CDR3 covers 12 residues. Germline V gene data show CDR1 as SNHLY and CDR2 as FYNNEI.

The V and J genes are TRBV19 and TRBJ1-2; 12 nucleotides agree with TRBD1. This CDR3 contains 13 residues. Per the germline V gene, CDR1 is LNHDA and CDR2 is SQIVND (reference sequence). V was pared by 7 bases and J by 11 bases, with 8 bases of the junction left unmatched. CDR3 amino acids: CASKRGQGAGYTF. CDR3 nucleotide sequence: TGTGCCAGTAAGAGGGGACAGGGGGCCGGTTACACCTTC.

This clone was seen a handful of times. The chain has TRBV28 and TRBJ1-6, with 11 bases aligning to TRBD1. CDR3 size: 15 residues. Germline assignment: CDR1 MDHEN and CDR2 SYDVKM. V was clipped by 5 bases and J by 9 bases; unmatched bases: 6. The CDR3 nucleotides read TGTGCCAGCAGTCAAGGGACAGGGGGGGGTTCACCCCTCCACTTT. Its protein product is CASSQGTGGGSPLHF.

This clone appeared once. The rearrangement joins TRBV4-1 to TRBJ2-2, with TRBD2 as a possible D gene (6 bases). V was clipped by 4 bases and J by 4 bases, with 19 bases between them. CDR1 is MGHRA and CDR2 is YSYEKL in the germline V gene. The CDR3 spans 17 residues. The CDR3 reads CASSPTVWRVGTGELFF. CDR3 coding DNA: TGCGCCAGCAGCCCCACTGTATGGAGGGTGGGCACCGGGGAGCTGTTTTTT.

The gene calls are TRBV29-1 and TRBJ1-1; D is undetermined. V shed 5 bases and J shed 4 bases, with 17 bases lying between them. The CDR3 spans 14 residues. The germline gives CDR1 SQVTM, CDR2 ANQGSEA. CDR3 bases: TGCAGCGTTACAACGGGGATCCTGGGCACTGAAGCTTTCTTT. Protein product: CSVTTGILGTEAFF.

This clone appeared a single time. This rearrangement joins TRBV28 to TRBJ1-1, with D unresolved. The CDR3 loop spans 13 amino acids. V lost 3 bases and J 4 bases, leaving 9 bases between the germline ends. The germline CDR1 and CDR2 sequences are MDHEN and SYDVKM. The CDR3 loop is CASSLVRGTEAFF. The DNA of the CDR3 is TGTGCCAGCAGTTTGGTCCGCGGCACTGAAGCTTTCTTT.

The J gene is TRBJ1-1, the V gene TRBV5-4; D is ambiguous. The CDR3 runs 18 residues. Germline assignment: CDR1 SGHNT and CDR2 YYREEE (reference sequence). V lost 4 bases to trimming and J lost 4 bases, with 26 bases between them. The CDR3 DNA reads TGTGCCAGCAGCCTAAACCTTATGGCGAGGCCCGCGACCACTGAAGCTTTCTTT. Its protein is CASSLNLMARPATTEAFF.

V is TRBV19 and J is TRBJ1-3; D gene uncertain. Deletions cut 6 bases from V and 4 bases from J, with 7 bases between. The CDR3 has 12 amino acids. Germline V gene sequence: CDR1 LNHDA, CDR2 SQIVND (reference sequence). The CDR3 spells CASRPQGNTIYF. CDR3 nucleotide sequence: TGTGCCAGTAGACCGCAGGGAAACACCATATATTTT.

V is TRBV21-1 and J is TRBJ2-1; the table's D call of TRBD2 was not tested on the DNA. TRBV21-1 is a pseudogene segment. The CDR3 sequence is 16 residues long. The CDR3, as DNA: TGTGCCAGCAGTCCTCAGGGACTAGGGGGCTACAATGAGCAGTTCTTC. As protein: CASSPQGLGGYNEQFF.

The rearrangement joins TRBV7-3 to TRBJ1-1; maybe TRBD1 (6 bases). Germline V gene data show CDR1 as SGHTA and CDR2 as FQGTGA. V was cut by 0 bases and J by 6 bases, with 8 bases left in between. The CDR3 loop spans 13 amino acids. The CDR3 region has the DNA TGTGCCAGCAGCTTAACCAGGGGCTCTGAAGCTTTCTTT. It is translated as CASSLTRGSEAFF.

The chain combines TRBV15 with TRBJ1-6, with a weak D call TRBD1 (5 bases). Germline CDR1 reads LNHNV; CDR2 reads YYDKDF (reference sequence). This CDR3 is 18 amino acids long. Deletions cut 0 bases from V and 0 bases from J, with 12 bases between. CDR3 in DNA: TGTGCCACCAGCAGAGACTATTACAGGAGCTCCTATAATTCACCCCTCCACTTT. It is translated as CATSRDYYRSSYNSPLHF. Full variable domain (missing parts from reference TRBV15 and TRBJ1-6): DAMVIQNPRYQVTQFGKPVTLSCSQTLNHNVMYWYQQKSSQAPKLLFHYYDKDFNNEADTPDNFQSRRPNTSFCFLDIRSPGLGDTAMYLCATSRDYYRSSYNSPLHFGNGTRLTVT.

The rearrangement joins TRBV2 to TRBJ1-1; D is uncertain. Germline V gene data show CDR1 as SNHLY and CDR2 as FYNNEI. The CDR3 loop spans 13 amino acids. The V gene lost 10 bases and the J gene lost 3 bases, with 15 bases spanning the gap. In nucleotides, the CDR3 is TGTGCCACCGAAAGGAGGGAAGACACTGAAGCTTTCTTT. Protein sequence: CATERREDTEAFF.

This rearrangement joins TRBV30 to TRBJ1-5; perhaps TRBD1 as D (6 bases). The CDR3 runs 13 residues. Trimming left V 8 bases short and J 7 bases short, with 18 bases between. Germline CDR1 GTSNPN, CDR2 SVGIG (reference sequence). For the CDR3, the DNA is TGTGCCAGTCAACAGGGTGAACGACAGCCCCAGCATTTT. Translation: CASQQGERQPQHF.

This clone was seen a handful of times. J is TRBJ1-2 and V is TRBV7-9, with TRBD1 as a possible D gene (5 bases). The germline CDR1 and CDR2 sequences are SEHNR and FQNEAQ (reference sequence). The ends were cut back, 7 bases at V and 7 bases at J, with 16 bases in the middle. The CDR3 spans 13 residues. CDR3 bases: TGTGCCAGCAATACGGGGGGTACGTTTGGCTACACCTTC. Residues: CASNTGGTFGYTF.

The chain is built from TRBV7-8 and TRBJ1-6; D unresolved. The germline gives CDR1 SGHVS, CDR2 FQNEAQ. The V end lost 1 base, the J end lost 0 bases, and 7 bases lay between the germline ends. CDR3 size: 16 residues. CDR3 nucleotide sequence: TGTGCCAGCAGCTTAGTGGGGAGCTCCTATAATTCACCCCTCCACTTT. Translated, it gives CASSLVGSSYNSPLHF.

V is TRBV7-2 and J is TRBJ1-6; D uncertain. The CDR3 is 16 residues long. CDR1 and CDR2 (germline): SGHTA, FQGNSA. Between the trimmed V and J ends, which lost 6 bases and 0 bases, there was a span of 12 bases. CDR3 DNA sequence: TGTGCCAGCAGGCCGCGAAGGAGCTCCTATAATTCACCCCTCCACTTT. Translating gives CASRPRRSSYNSPLHF.

This chain uses TRBV6-1 with TRBJ2-3, with a tentative D call TRBD2 (6 bases). Germline V gene sequence: CDR1 MNHNS, CDR2 SASEGT. V lost 0 bases to trimming and J lost 3 bases, with 7 bases between them. This CDR3 is built from 14 residues. The CDR3 nucleotides read TGTGCCAGCAGTGAAGCCGCGGGAACAGATACGCAGTATTTT. As protein: CASSEAAGTDTQYF.

The chain is built from TRBV30 and TRBJ1-6; 8 bases agree with TRBD1. Germline lookup yields CDR1 GTSNPN and CDR2 SVGIG (reference sequence). This CDR3 has 15 residues. J lost 7 bases, V lost 1 base, and 6 bases had no gene match. CDR3 sequence (DNA): TGTGCCTGGAGTGACGGGACAGGAGGAAATTCACCCCTCCACTTT. This translates into CAWSDGTGGNSPLHF.

The chain uses TRBV27 and TRBJ2-1; the match to TRBD2 covers 10 bases. This CDR3 has 15 residues. Germline V gives CDR1 MNHEY, CDR2 SMNVEV (reference sequence). Unmatched junction bases numbered 4, after V lost 3 bases and J lost 5 bases. The CDR3 coding sequence is TGTGCCAGCAGTTTCTGGACTAGCGGCAACAATGAGCAGTTCTTC. As protein: CASSFWTSGNNEQFF.

V is TRBV2 and J is TRBJ2-1; TRBD1 might be the D (6 bases). The CDR3 sequence is 12 residues long. Trimming took off 8 bases at V and 6 bases at J, with 11 bases between the two ends. Germline assignment: CDR1 SNHLY and CDR2 FYNNEI. This CDR3 is CASQGLGNEQFF. The CDR3 DNA reads TGTGCCAGCCAGGGGCTCGGCAATGAGCAGTTCTTC.